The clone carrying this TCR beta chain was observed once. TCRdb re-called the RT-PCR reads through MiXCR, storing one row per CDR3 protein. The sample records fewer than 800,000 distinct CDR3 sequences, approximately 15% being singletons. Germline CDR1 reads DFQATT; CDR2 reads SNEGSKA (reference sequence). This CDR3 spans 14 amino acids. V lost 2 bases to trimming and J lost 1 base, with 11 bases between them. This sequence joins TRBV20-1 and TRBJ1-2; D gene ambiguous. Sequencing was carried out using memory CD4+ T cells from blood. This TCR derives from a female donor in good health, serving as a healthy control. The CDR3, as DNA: TGCAGTGCTAGAACACAAATCGATAACTATGGCTACACCTTC. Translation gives CSARTQIDNYGYTF.